These 19 T cell receptor beta chains came from one sample sequenced in a study of T cells in localized non-small cell lung cancer. Method: immunoSEQ multiplex PCR; TCRdb's copy keeps in-frame clones and lacks some. The sample yields over 50,000 clones, roughly 88% seen once. This specimen consisted of peripheral blood, obtained before any cancer treatment. The receptors were gathered from a woman aged 35 to 75 with stage I lung adenocarcinoma.

The J gene is TRBJ2-7, the V gene TRBV4-3, with 10 positions matching TRBD1. Trimming at V came to 4 bases and at J to 4 bases, leaving 4 bases not matched to a gene. Germline V CDR1 and CDR2: LGHNA, YSLEER. This CDR3 is 14 amino acids long. The CDR3 DNA reads as TGCGCCAGCAGCCTGGGACAGGGGAAGTACGAGCAGTACTTC. Translation gives CASSLGQGKYEQYF.

The rearrangement joins TRBV29-1 to TRBJ2-1; no clear D. The germline V gene encodes CDR1 SQVTM and CDR2 ANQGSEA. The CDR3 is made up of 14 amino acids. The V gene lost 5 bases and the J gene lost 3 bases, with 14 bases spanning the gap. The CDR3 here is CSVPRPAIYNEQFF. The CDR3 DNA sequence: TGCAGCGTTCCCCGTCCGGCGATCTACAATGAGCAGTTCTTC.

V gene TRBV18 combines with J gene TRBJ1-1; D is unresolved. Germline CDR1 KGHSH, CDR2 LQKENI. CDR3 size: 12 residues. V was shortened by 10 bases and J by 1 base, with 10 bases between the two germline ends. The CDR3 nucleotides are TGTGCCACACTAGAGAGGAACACTGAAGCTTTCTTT. Its translation is CATLERNTEAFF.

V is TRBV5-6 and J is TRBJ2-2, with 7 bases aligning to TRBD2. The CDR3 totals 16 residues. The J segment lost 5 bases and the V segment lost 4 bases, leaving 11 bases of the junction unmatched. The V gene's germline CDR1 is SGHDT and CDR2 YYEEEE. The CDR3 nucleotides read TGTGCCAGCAGCCCCGTTGGACTAGGAAGGACCGGGGAGCTGTTTTTT. Translation gives CASSPVGLGRTGELFF.

V is TRBV14 and J is TRBJ2-1; 8 bases map to TRBD2. With V trimmed by 4 bases and J by 6 bases, 5 bases remained unmatched. The CDR3 covers 14 residues. The V gene's germline CDR1 is SGHDN and CDR2 FVKESK. This chain's CDR3 is CASSPPGGGNEQFF. In DNA, the CDR3 is TGTGCCAGCAGCCCCCCGGGGGGGGGCAATGAGCAGTTCTTC.

The V call is TRBV7-2, the J call TRBJ1-5, with TRBD1 as a possible D gene (5 bases). The CDR3 has 16 amino acids. Germline assignment: CDR1 SGHTA and CDR2 FQGNSA. Trimming shortened V by 4 bases and J by 1 base, and 14 bases separated the two germline ends. The CDR3 protein is CASSSPQGGSNQPQHF. The CDR3 nucleotides are TGTGCCAGCAGCTCGCCGCAGGGAGGAAGCAATCAGCCCCAGCATTTT.

V gene TRBV6-1 combines with J gene TRBJ1-5, with a weak D call TRBD1 (6 bases). The V and J ends lost 5 bases and 7 bases respectively, with 18 bases between them. This CDR3 is built from 15 residues. Germline lookup yields CDR1 MNHNS and CDR2 SASEGT. CDR3 coding DNA: TGTGCCAGCAGTCCACGGACAGTGGGCCAACAGCCCCAGCATTTT. Translation gives CASSPRTVGQQPQHF.

This chain uses TRBV19 with TRBJ2-5; 13 bases are shared with TRBD2. The CDR3 is 16 amino acids. V lost 4 bases and J lost 1; bases outside the gene matches: 3. CDR1 LNHDA and CDR2 SQIVND come from the germline V gene (reference sequence). The CDR3 spells CASSRRLAGGQETQYF. The DNA of the CDR3 is TGTGCCAGTAGTAGGCGACTAGCGGGAGGCCAAGAGACCCAGTACTTC.

The V and J genes are TRBV7-9 and TRBJ1-1; D ambiguous. V was clipped by 5 bases and J by 1 base, with 11 bases between them. CDR3 length: 14 residues. Germline lookup yields CDR1 SEHNR and CDR2 FQNEAQ (reference sequence). CDR3 sequence (DNA): TGTGCCAGCAGCCCTTGGACTGAGAACACTGAAGCTTTCTTT. Its protein product is CASSPWTENTEAFF.

V gene TRBV5-8 combines with J gene TRBJ1-5; TRBD1 matches 10 bases. CDR1 and CDR2 from the germline V gene are SGHTS and YDEGEE. CDR3 length: 14 residues. V lost 4 bases to trimming and J lost 7 bases; unmatched junction nucleotides: 5. In DNA form, the CDR3 reads TGTGCCAGCAGCAGGGACAGGGGATGGCAGCCCCAGCATTTT. Its translation is CASSRDRGWQPQHF. The full variable domain, with the rest looked up from reference TRBV5-8 and TRBJ1-5, is EAGVTQSPTHLIKTRGQQATLRCSPISGHTSVYWYQQALGLGLQFLLWYDEGEERNRGNFPPRFSGRQFPNYSSELNVNALELEDSALYLCASSRDRGWQPQHFGDGTRLSIL.

J is TRBJ1-2 and V is TRBV5-1; TRBD1 matches 12 bases. J lost 5 bases, V lost 4 bases, and 12 bases had no gene match. The CDR3 extends over 17 amino acids. Germline lookup yields CDR1 SGHRS and CDR2 YFSETQ. CDR3 region: CASSPTSGQGARYGYTF. In DNA form, the CDR3 reads TGCGCCAGCAGCCCAACCTCGGGACAGGGGGCGAGGTATGGCTACACCTTC.

V and J are TRBV11-2 and TRBJ2-1; 8 bases align to TRBD2. V trimming: 5 bases; J trimming: 4 bases; junction bases outside the gene matches: 7. Germline-derived CDR1 and CDR2 are SGHAT and FQNNGV. The CDR3 is 15 amino acids. DNA for the CDR3: TGTGCCAGCAGCCCTCAGCGGGAGCCTTACAATGAGCAGTTCTTC. Translation: CASSPQREPYNEQFF. Combining the CDR3 with reference TRBV11-2 and TRBJ2-1 gives the whole variable domain EAGVAQSPRYKIIEKRQSVAFWCNPISGHATLYWYQQILGQGPKLLIQFQNNGVVDDSQLPKDRFSAERLKGVDSTLKIQPAKLEDSAVYLCASSPQREPYNEQFFGPGTRLTVL.

The rearrangement links TRBV14 to TRBJ1-2; 8 nucleotides match TRBD1. The germline gives CDR1 SGHDN, CDR2 FVKESK. This CDR3 contains 13 residues. V lost 4 bases to trimming and J lost 6 bases; unmatched junction nucleotides: 4. This CDR3 is CASSPRTGHGYTF. CDR3 coding DNA: TGTGCCAGCAGCCCACGGACAGGGCATGGCTACACCTTC.

This sequence joins TRBV11-2 and TRBJ1-1; D is unclear. This CDR3 has 13 residues. The V end was cut by 1 base, the J end by 5 bases, with 8 bases between. CDR1 and CDR2 (germline): SGHAT, FQNNGV. The CDR3 sequence: CASSLGWDTEAFF. The CDR3 DNA is TGTGCCAGCAGCTTAGGGTGGGATACTGAAGCTTTCTTT.

In this sample, this clone turned up once. The rearrangement joins TRBV30 to TRBJ2-3; weak D call: TRBD1 (5 bases). V shed 0 bases and J shed 0 bases, with 10 bases lying between them. The CDR3 length is 15 residues. Germline CDR1 and CDR2: GTSNPN and SVGIG (reference sequence). The CDR3 loop is CAWSVKGASTDTQYF. The CDR3 coding sequence is TGTGCCTGGAGTGTGAAAGGGGCCAGCACAGATACGCAGTATTTT.

This sequence joins TRBV5-1 and TRBJ2-1; TRBD2 matches 7 bases. Germline CDR1 SGHRS, CDR2 YFSETQ. The ends lost 2 bases at V and 9 bases at J; junction bases unmatched: 14. This CDR3 has 16 residues. The CDR3 bases are TGCGCCAGCAGCTTTGAGCGGGGTACTGCGGACGCTGAGCAGTTCTTC. Translation gives CASSFERGTADAEQFF.

This sequence joins TRBV5-8 and TRBJ1-5; weak D call: TRBD1 (5 bases). CDR1 and CDR2 from the germline V gene are SGHTS and YDEGEE. V was shortened by 0 bases and J by 1 base, with 8 bases between the two germline ends. This CDR3 region has 15 residues. In nucleotides, the CDR3 is TGTGCCAGCAGCTTGGACCCAGGGAGCAATCAGCCCCAGCATTTT. Its translation is CASSLDPGSNQPQHF.

The chain recombines TRBV7-2 with TRBJ2-7; 14 bases line up with TRBD2. The CDR3 is 16 amino acids. Unmatched junction bases numbered 6, after V lost 5 bases and J lost 3 bases. CDR1 and CDR2 (germline): SGHTA, FQGNSA. This CDR3 reads CASSPGLAGGRYEQYF. The CDR3 region has the DNA TGTGCCAGCAGCCCCGGACTAGCGGGAGGTCGCTACGAGCAGTACTTC.

Here the CDR3 reads CASAPGMWEGNYEQYF. The CDR3 coding sequence is TGTGCCAGCGCCCCGGGCATGTGGGAGGGAAACTACGAGCAGTACTTC. The rearrangement uses TRBV25-1 and TRBJ2-7; 7 nucleotides agree with TRBD2. This CDR3 spans 16 amino acids. V trimming: 8 bases; J trimming: 3 bases; junction bases outside the gene matches: 16. CDR1 MGHDK and CDR2 SYGVNS come from the germline V gene.